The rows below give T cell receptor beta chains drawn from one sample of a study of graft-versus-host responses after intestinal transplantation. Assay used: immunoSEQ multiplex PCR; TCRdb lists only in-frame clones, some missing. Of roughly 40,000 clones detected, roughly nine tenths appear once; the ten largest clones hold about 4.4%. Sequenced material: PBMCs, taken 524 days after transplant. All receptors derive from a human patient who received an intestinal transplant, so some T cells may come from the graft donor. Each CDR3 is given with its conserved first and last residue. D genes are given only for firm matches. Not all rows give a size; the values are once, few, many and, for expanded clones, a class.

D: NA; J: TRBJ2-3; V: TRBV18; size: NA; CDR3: CASSYSRRSNVYTQYF; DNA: TGTGCCAGCTCGTACAGCCGAAGGTCTAACGTGTATACGCAGTATTTT
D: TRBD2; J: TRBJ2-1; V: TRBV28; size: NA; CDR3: CASHPPTSGLNNEQFF; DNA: TGTGCCAGCCACCCTCCAACTAGCGGGCTTAACAATGAGCAGTTCTTC
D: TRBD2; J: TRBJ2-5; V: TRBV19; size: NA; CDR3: CASSLAGVVETQYF; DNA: TGTGCCAGCTCCTTAGCGGGAGTGGTAGAGACCCAGTACTTC
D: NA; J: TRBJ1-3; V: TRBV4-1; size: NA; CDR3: CASSQDGGNTIYF; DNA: TGCGCCAGCAGCCAAGATGGGGGAAACACCATATATTTT
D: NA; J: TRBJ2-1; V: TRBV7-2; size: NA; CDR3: CASSLARYNEQFF; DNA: TGTGCCAGCAGCCTAGCGAGATACAATGAGCAGTTCTTC
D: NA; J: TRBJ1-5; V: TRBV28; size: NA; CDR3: CASSFPNQPQHF; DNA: TGTGCCAGCAGTTTCCCGAATCAGCCCCAGCATTTT
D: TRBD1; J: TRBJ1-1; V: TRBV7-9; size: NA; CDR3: CASSWTGRGNTEAFF; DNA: TGTGCCAGCAGCTGGACAGGGAGAGGGAACACTGAAGCTTTCTTT
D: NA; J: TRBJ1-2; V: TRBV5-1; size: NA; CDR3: CASSLDAPRPNYGYTF; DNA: TGCGCCAGCAGCTTGGATGCCCCCCGACCTAACTATGGCTACACCTTC
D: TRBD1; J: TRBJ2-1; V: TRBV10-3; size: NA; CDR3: CAITPTGDDAGEQFF; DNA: TGTGCCATCACCCCGACAGGGGACGACGCGGGTGAGCAGTTCTTC
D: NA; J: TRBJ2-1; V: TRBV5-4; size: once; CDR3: CASSRDNEQFF; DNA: TGTGCCAGCTCCAGGGACAATGAGCAGTTCTTC
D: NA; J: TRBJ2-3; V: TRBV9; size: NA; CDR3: CASSLKGGAFSTDTQYF; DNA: TGTGCCAGCAGCCTCAAAGGGGGGGCCTTTAGCACAGATACGCAGTATTTT
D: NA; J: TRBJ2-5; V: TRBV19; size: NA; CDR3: CASSPPGETQYF; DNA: TGTGCCAGTAGTCCACCAGGAGAGACCCAGTACTTC
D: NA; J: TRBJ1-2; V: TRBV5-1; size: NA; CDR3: CASSLGQRAYGYTF; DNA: TGCGCCAGCAGCTTGGGACAGCGGGCCTATGGCTACACCTTC
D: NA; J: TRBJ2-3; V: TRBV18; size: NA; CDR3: CASFRRAGTDTQYF; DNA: TGTGCCAGCTTCCGACGGGCCGGCACAGATACGCAGTATTTT
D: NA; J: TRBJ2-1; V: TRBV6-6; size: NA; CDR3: CASSPAGPNEQFF; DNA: TGTGCCAGCAGTCCGGCCGGGCCCAATGAGCAGTTCTTC
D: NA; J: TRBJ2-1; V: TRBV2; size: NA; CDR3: CASSEGGQGFDEQFF; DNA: TGTGCCAGCAGTGAAGGTGGGCAGGGATTCGATGAGCAGTTCTTC
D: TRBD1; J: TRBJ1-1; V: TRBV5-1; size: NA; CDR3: CASSLLDRGQTEAFF; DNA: TGCGCCAGCAGCTTATTGGACAGGGGGCAAACTGAAGCTTTCTTT
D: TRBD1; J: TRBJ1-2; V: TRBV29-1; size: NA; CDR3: CSARTGEGYTF; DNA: TGCAGCGCCAGGACAGGGGAAGGCTACACCTTC
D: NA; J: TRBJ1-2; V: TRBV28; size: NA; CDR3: CASSLLLGGHGYTF; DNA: TGTGCCAGCAGTTTATTACTGGGGGGCCATGGCTACACCTTC
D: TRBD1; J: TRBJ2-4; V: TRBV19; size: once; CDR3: CATQGGYVNIQYF; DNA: TGTGCCACCCAAGGGGGCTACGTAAACATTCAGTACTTC
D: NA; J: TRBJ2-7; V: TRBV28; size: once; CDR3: CASSPDRGPWVQYF; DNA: TGTGCCAGCAGCCCCGACCGGGGGCCATGGGTGCAGTACTTC
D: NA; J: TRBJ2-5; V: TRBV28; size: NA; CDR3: CASSFGQGSQETQYF; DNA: TGTGCCAGCAGTTTTGGGCAGGGAAGCCAAGAGACCCAGTACTTC
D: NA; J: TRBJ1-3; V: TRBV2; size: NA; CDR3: CASSADRSRNTIYF; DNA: TGTGCCAGCAGCGCAGACAGGTCCAGAAACACCATATATTTT
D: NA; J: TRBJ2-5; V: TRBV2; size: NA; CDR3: CASSETRAGETQYF; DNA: TGTGCCAGCAGTGAAACGAGGGCCGGGGAGACCCAGTACTTC
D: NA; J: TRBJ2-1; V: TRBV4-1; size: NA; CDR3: CASSHPRSVGTNEQFF; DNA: TGCGCCAGCAGCCACCCCCGATCGGTAGGGACCAATGAGCAGTTCTTC
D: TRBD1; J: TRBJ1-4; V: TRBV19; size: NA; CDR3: CASSPGQGASNEKLFF; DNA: TGTGCCAGTAGCCCGGGGCAGGGGGCTTCTAATGAAAAACTGTTTTTT
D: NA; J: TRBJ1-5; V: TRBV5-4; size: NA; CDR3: CASSPGPVDQPQHF; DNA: TGTGCCAGCAGCCCCGGGCCAGTTGATCAGCCCCAGCATTTT
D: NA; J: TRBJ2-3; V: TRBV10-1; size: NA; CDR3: CASRVQELASTDTQYF; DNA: TGCGCCAGCAGAGTACAGGAGTTAGCTAGCACAGATACGCAGTATTTT
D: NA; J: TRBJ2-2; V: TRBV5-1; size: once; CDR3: CASIQGIDTGELFF; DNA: TGCGCCAGCATCCAAGGGATCGACACCGGGGAGCTGTTTTTT
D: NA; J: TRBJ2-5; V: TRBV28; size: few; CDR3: CASSLSARGTQYF; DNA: TGTGCCAGCAGTTTAAGTGCCCGTGGGACCCAGTACTTC
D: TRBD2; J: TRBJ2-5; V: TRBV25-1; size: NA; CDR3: CATFGGAQYF; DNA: TGTGCCACGTTCGGGGGGGCTCAGTACTTC
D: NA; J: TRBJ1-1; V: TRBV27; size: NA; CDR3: CAVGGNTEAFF; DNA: TGTGCCGTTGGAGGTAACACTGAAGCTTTCTTT
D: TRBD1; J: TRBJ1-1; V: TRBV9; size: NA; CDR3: CASSPRTGGAGTEAFF; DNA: TGTGCCAGCAGCCCCCGCACAGGGGGCGCGGGTACTGAAGCTTTCTTT
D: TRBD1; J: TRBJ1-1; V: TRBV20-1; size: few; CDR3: CSATGTGEAFF; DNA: TGCAGTGCTACGGGGACAGGTGAAGCTTTCTTT
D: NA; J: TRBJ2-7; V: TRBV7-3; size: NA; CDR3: CASSPSGSKGDYEQYF; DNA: TGTGCCAGCAGTCCCTCAGGCAGTAAGGGGGACTACGAGCAGTACTTC
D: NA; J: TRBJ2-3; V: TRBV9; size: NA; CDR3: CASSATEFSDTQYF; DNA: TGTGCCAGCAGCGCGACAGAATTCTCAGATACGCAGTATTTT
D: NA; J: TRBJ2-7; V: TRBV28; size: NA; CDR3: CASSLEGFSYEQYF; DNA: TGTGCCAGCAGTTTGGAGGGTTTCTCCTACGAGCAGTACTTC
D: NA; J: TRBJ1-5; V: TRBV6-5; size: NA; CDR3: CASSYSYQGSNQPQHF; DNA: TGTGCCAGCAGTTACTCGTACCAGGGTAGCAATCAGCCCCAGCATTTT
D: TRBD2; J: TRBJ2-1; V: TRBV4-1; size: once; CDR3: CASSPRGLANNEQFF; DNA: TGCGCCAGCAGCCCGAGGGGACTAGCGAACAATGAGCAGTTCTTC
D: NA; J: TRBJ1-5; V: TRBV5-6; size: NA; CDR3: CASSLANRVNQPQHF; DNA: TGTGCCAGCAGCTTGGCGAACAGGGTGAATCAGCCCCAGCATTTT
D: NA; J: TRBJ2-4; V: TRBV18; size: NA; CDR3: CASSPGDIAKNIQYF; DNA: TGTGCCAGCTCACCAGGGGACATAGCCAAAAACATTCAGTACTTC
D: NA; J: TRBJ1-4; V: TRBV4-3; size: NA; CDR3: CASSQGPGSNEKLFF; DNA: TGCGCCAGCAGCCAAGGCCCGGGGTCCAATGAAAAACTGTTTTTT
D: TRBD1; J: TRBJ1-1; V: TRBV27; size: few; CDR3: CASSEGGTAEAFF; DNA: TGTGCCAGCAGCGAAGGGGGGACAGCTGAAGCTTTCTTT
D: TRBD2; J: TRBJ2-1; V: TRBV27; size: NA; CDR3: CASSRTSGRLFNEQFF; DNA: TGTGCCAGCAGCCGGACTAGCGGGAGGCTGTTCAATGAGCAGTTCTTC
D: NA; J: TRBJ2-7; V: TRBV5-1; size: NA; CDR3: CASSFQGRAYEQYF; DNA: TGCGCCAGCAGCTTCCAGGGCCGGGCCTACGAGCAGTACTTC
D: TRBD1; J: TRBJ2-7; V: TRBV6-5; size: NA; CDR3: CASRAGTDSYEQYF; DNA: TGTGCCAGCAGGGCCGGGACAGACTCCTACGAGCAGTACTTC
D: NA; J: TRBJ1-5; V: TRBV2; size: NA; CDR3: CASSRTGSNQPQHF; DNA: TGTGCCAGCTCGCGCACTGGCAGCAATCAGCCCCAGCATTTT
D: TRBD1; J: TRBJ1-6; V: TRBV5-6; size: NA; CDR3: CASRTGTGYSPLHF; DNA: TGTGCCAGCAGGACCGGGACAGGCTACTCACCCCTCCACTTT
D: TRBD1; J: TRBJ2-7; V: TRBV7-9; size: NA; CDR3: CASSLNELAGGYEQYF; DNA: TGTGCCAGCAGCTTAAACGAGCTGGCAGGGGGCTACGAGCAGTACTTC
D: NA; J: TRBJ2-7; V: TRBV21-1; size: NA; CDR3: CASIGTGSYEQYF; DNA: TGTGCCAGCATCGGGACAGGCTCCTACGAGCAGTACTTC
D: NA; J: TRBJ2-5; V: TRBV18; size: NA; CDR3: CASSEPRAVQETQYF; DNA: TGTGCCAGCTCAGAACCTCGAGCGGTCCAAGAGACCCAGTACTTC
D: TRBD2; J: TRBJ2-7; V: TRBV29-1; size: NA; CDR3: CSVQTSGDYEQYF; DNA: TGCAGCGTCCAGACTAGCGGAGACTACGAGCAGTACTTC
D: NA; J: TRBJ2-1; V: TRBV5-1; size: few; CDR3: CASAYPANEQFF; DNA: TGCGCCAGTGCCTACCCGGCCAATGAGCAGTTCTTC
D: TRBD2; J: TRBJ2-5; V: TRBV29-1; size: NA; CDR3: CSVELTSGPETQYF; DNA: TGCAGCGTTGAATTAACTAGCGGACCGGAGACCCAGTACTTC
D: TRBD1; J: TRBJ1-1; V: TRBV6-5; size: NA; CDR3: CASSDRGDTEAFF; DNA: TGTGCCAGCAGCGACAGGGGGGACACTGAAGCTTTCTTT
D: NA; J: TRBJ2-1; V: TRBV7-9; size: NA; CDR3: CASSRSGEQFF; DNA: TGTGCCAGCAGCCGTTCAGGTGAGCAGTTCTTC
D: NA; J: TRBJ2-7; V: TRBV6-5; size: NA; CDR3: CASKGARSYEQYF; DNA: TGTGCCAGCAAGGGAGCTCGCTCCTACGAGCAGTACTTC